This entry concerns a single T cell receptor beta chain. Germline lookup yields CDR1 LNHDA and CDR2 SQIVND (reference sequence). This CDR3 is built from 14 residues. Trimming left V 3 bases short and J 8 bases short, with 11 bases between. Participant ages covered roughly 18 to 89 years across 24 US areas. Participant reports of clinical history set cohort assignment. In the source study's methods: Scientists estimated how many nucleated cells there were by amplifying reference gene primers. The method was immunoSEQ multiplex PCR; TCRdb's version includes in-frame clones alone and lacks a portion of them. The D gene and trimming were derived from the DNA, and the V and J assignments and clone size from that table. The sample holds approximately 220,000 clones, roughly 89% seen once. These data belong to a study of blood T cell repertoires in COVID-19. Turning to the study itself: T cells, B-cell-depleted T cells, or PBMCs provided the cDNA or gDNA that served as material.

V is TRBV19 and J is TRBJ1-6, with a weak D call TRBD1 (6 bases). The sequenced material came from PBMCs or T cells enriched from blood (not recorded which). This clonotype was sampled from a woman aged 40 to 55 with acute COVID-19. CDR3 bases: TGTGCCAGTAGTATTCTCACAGGGTATTCACCCCTCCACTTT. This gives the protein CASSILTGYSPLHF. Drawing the rest from reference TRBV19 and TRBJ1-6, the complete variable domain is DGGITQSPKYLFRKEGQNVTLSCEQNLNHDAMYWYRQDPGQGLRLIYYSQIVNDFQKGDIAEGYSVSREKKESFPLTVTSAQKNPTAFYLCASSILTGYSPLHFGNGTRLTVT.